This TCR beta chain derives from a study of blood T cell repertoires in COVID-19 (dated by TCRdb to the early 2020s). Background on the whole study: Collaborator samples came from the United States, Italy and Spain and covered acute and convalescent phases of COVID-19. The material from the prospective study consisted of cDNA or gDNA derived from T cells, B-cell-depleted T cells, or PBMCs. The dataset comprised deeply sampled blood TCRbeta repertoires from subjects exposed to, actively infected with, or recovered from COVID-19. A freely available public database, intended as a resource for researchers studying the immune response to SARS-CoV-2, is where the repertoires were released. The samples were drawn from the first 160 participants of the ongoing ImmuneRACE study and from 1,200 or so subjects provided by 6 global collaborators. Nearly every sample came with metadata listing a de-identified subject ID, COVID-19 status, age in years and sex. Where available, HLA class I and class II types were obtained from metadata supplied by the sample provider rather than from assay-based typing.

Of note for this clone: Its antigen target is currently unknown. No per-base quality is available; no much larger clone lies one base away.

Reading from cysteine to phenylalanine, the CDR3 counts 16 amino acids. The retained sequence is limited to the CDR3, 48 bases, with the frame set at the first base. The germline V gene encodes CDR1 LGHDT and CDR2 YNNKEL (reference sequence). Trimming removed 1 base from V and 5 bases from J, leaving 17 bases between the germline ends. Each collaborating institution followed its own protocols to collect whole blood in K2EDTA tubes. For TCRbeta analysis, collaborators shipped samples in one of three forms: frozen whole blood, isolated PBMCs, or DNA extracted from either of those sample types. Summary of the overall study and its limitations: The quantity of clinical and demographic metadata differed by source and by participant and was supplied without curation.

TCRbeta CDR3 regions were amplified from genomic DNA using the immunoSEQ Assay, a bias-controlled multiplex PCR. Per the original workflow: The number of nucleated cells in each sample was estimated by amplification of reference gene primers within the assay. To quantify the absolute abundance of each unique TCRbeta CDR3 rearrangement, sequence reads were collapsed and filtered. For each sample, productive Simpson clonality was calculated by taking the square root of Simpson's diversity index across productive rearrangements. TCRdb took this table from immuneACCESS and kept in-frame rearrangements with V and J called. Such tables lack part of the clones; where checked against another copy, unresolved V genes explain under half of the gap, and the rest is unexplained. D and trimming were read from the DNA, whereas the V and J calls and clone size are those reported in that table. Across this sample there are more than 150,000 clones, with over 75% seen only once. The ten largest clones take up 2.5% of the sample.

The chain couples TRBV3-1 (or the pseudogene TRBV3-2) to TRBJ1-1; the D gene cannot be named for sure. The receptor's source is a man aged 35-49 years with active or convalescent COVID-19. The material sequenced was peripheral blood. Here is the DNA: TGTGCCAGCAGCCAAGTTTCTCTTACTTCGGTGACTGAAGCTTTCTTT. Translated, it gives CASSQVSLTSVTEAFF.